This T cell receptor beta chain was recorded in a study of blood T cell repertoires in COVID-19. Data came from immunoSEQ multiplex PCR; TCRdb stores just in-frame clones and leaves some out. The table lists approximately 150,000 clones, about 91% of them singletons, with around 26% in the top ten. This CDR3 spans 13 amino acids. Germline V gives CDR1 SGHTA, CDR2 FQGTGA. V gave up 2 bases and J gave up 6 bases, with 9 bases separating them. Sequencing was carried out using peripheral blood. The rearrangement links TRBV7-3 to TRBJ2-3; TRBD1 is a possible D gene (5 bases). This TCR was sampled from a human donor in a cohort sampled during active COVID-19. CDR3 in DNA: TGTGCCAGCAGCTTAGTGTCAGGGGATACGCAGTATTTT. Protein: CASSLVSGDTQYF. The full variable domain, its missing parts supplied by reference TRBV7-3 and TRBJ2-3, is GAGVSQTPSNKVTEKGKYVELRCDPISGHTALYWYRQSLGQGPEFLIYFQGTGAADDSGLPNDRFFAVRPEGSVSTLKIQRTERGDSAVYLCASSLVSGDTQYFGPGTRLTVL.